These 21 T cell receptor beta chains share one sample of origin, sequenced in a study of cytomegalovirus exposure and HLA in healthy donors. The PCR made use of 60 Vbeta and 13 Jbeta primers. Here immunoSEQ multiplex PCR was the method, and the copy in TCRdb shows in-frame clones only, minus some. The profile shows about 160,000 clones, over 70% of them singletons. The sequenced material came from PBMCs. Source of these receptors: a woman younger than 45 in good health and CMV-seronegative.

CDR3 loop: CASRGGTENTEAFF. CDR3 DNA: TGTGCCAGCAGGGGGGGGACGGAGAACACTGAAGCTTTCTTT. The chain is built from TRBV6-6 and TRBJ1-1; TRBD1 might be the D (5 bases). Germline V gives CDR1 MNHNY, CDR2 SVGAGI (reference sequence). Trimming shortened V by 6 bases and J by 1 base, and 12 bases separated the two germline ends. The CDR3 length is 14 residues.

The V gene is TRBV5-1, the J gene TRBJ2-7; 12 bases map to TRBD2. CDR1 and CDR2 from the germline V gene are SGHRS and YFSETQ. The CDR3 has 15 amino acids. The J segment lost 3 bases and the V segment lost 2 bases, leaving 3 bases of the junction unmatched. As DNA, the CDR3 is TGCGCCAGCAGCTTAGCTAGCGGGGGGGACTACGAGCAGTACTTC. Translating gives CASSLASGGDYEQYF.

The table lists this clone with a few counts. The rearrangement links TRBV2 to TRBJ2-3; a possible D gene is TRBD2 (6 bases). Germline V gene sequence: CDR1 SNHLY, CDR2 FYNNEI. The length of the CDR3 is 14 residues. Trimming shortened V by 3 bases and J by 4 bases, and 11 bases separated the two germline ends. CDR3 nucleotide sequence: TGTGCCAGCAGTGATCCGGGGGAAGCAGATACGCAGTATTTT. Its protein product is CASSDPGEADTQYF.

The chain has TRBV7-2 and TRBJ2-1; 7 nucleotides align to TRBD2. The CDR3 sequence is 13 residues long. After removal of 6 bases from V and 8 bases from J, the junction contained 7 bases not matched to a gene. Per germline, CDR1 SGHTA and CDR2 FQGNSA. In nucleotides, the CDR3 is TGTGCCAGCAGTCGGTCGGGGGGTGATGAGCAGTTCTTC. Protein: CASSRSGGDEQFF.

V gene TRBV6-1 combines with J gene TRBJ1-1; the D is unclear. Germline V CDR1 and CDR2: MNHNS, SASEGT. The CDR3 is made up of 14 amino acids. The V gene lost 3 bases and the J gene lost 5 bases, with 13 bases spanning the gap. CDR3 protein: CASSDLGVYTEAFF. For the CDR3, the DNA is TGTGCCAGCAGTGATTTGGGAGTTTATACTGAAGCTTTCTTT.

In DNA, the CDR3 is TGCAGCGTTGCTCCCCTAACAGCGGGGGGGTACAATGAGCAGTTCTTC. Its protein is CSVAPLTAGGYNEQFF. This rearrangement joins TRBV29-1 to TRBJ2-1; the match to TRBD2 covers 10 bases. Per germline, CDR1 SQVTM and CDR2 ANQGSEA. Trimming took 4 bases from V and 4 from J; bases not matched to a gene: 10. CDR3 length: 16 residues.

This chain's CDR3 is CASSSSTGSFYEQYF. As DNA, the CDR3 is TGTGCCAGCAGTTCCTCGACAGGGTCTTTCTACGAGCAGTACTTC. The chain joins TRBV6-6 to TRBJ2-7; 7 bases fit TRBD1. Germline assignment: CDR1 MNHNY and CDR2 SVGAGI (reference sequence). The CDR3 is 15 residues long. V lost 4 bases, J lost 3 bases, and 9 bases stayed unmatched.

The chain joins TRBV18 to TRBJ1-3; D perhaps matches TRBD1 (6 bases). Between the trimmed V and J ends, which lost 3 bases and 0 bases, there was a span of 6 bases. CDR3 length: 14 residues. Germline CDR1 and CDR2: KGHSH and LQKENI. CDR3 sequence (DNA): TGTGCCAGCTCACCGGACAGCTCTGGAAACACCATATATTTT. Translation: CASSPDSSGNTIYF.

V and J are TRBV6-5 and TRBJ1-1; D is perhaps TRBD1 (5 bases). V gave up 2 bases and J gave up 2 bases, with 15 bases separating them. The CDR3 spans 16 residues. Germline V gene lookup returns CDR1 MNHEY and CDR2 SVGAGI. The CDR3 loop is CASSYAVGAGNTEAFF. Here the CDR3 DNA reads TGTGCCAGCAGTTACGCGGTTGGGGCTGGCAACACTGAAGCTTTCTTT.

This clone is a singleton in its sample. The chain couples TRBV6-1 to TRBJ2-1; D gene unclear. The CDR3 sequence is 13 residues long. V was shortened by 1 base and J by 7 bases, with 8 bases between the two germline ends. Germline-derived CDR1 and CDR2 are MNHNS and SASEGT. CDR3 in DNA: TGTGCCAGCAGTGAAGGCCTACTAAATGAGCAGTTCTTC. It codes for CASSEGLLNEQFF.

The J gene is TRBJ2-7, the V gene TRBV7-3; D is ambiguous. In germline, CDR1 is SGHTA, CDR2 FQGTGA. The CDR3 runs 15 residues. V lost 1 base, J lost 0 bases, and 10 bases lay in between. In DNA form, the CDR3 reads TGTGCCAGCAGCTTAAGCCCCGCCAGCTCCTACGAGCAGTACTTC. Protein sequence: CASSLSPASSYEQYF.

The J gene is TRBJ2-3, the V gene TRBV6-5; D is unresolved. Germline assignment: CDR1 MNHEY and CDR2 SVGAGI. The CDR3 consists of 12 residues. V gave up 10 bases and J gave up 0 bases, with 8 bases separating them. CDR3: CAIRTSTDTQYF. CDR3 bases: TGTGCCATTAGAACTAGCACAGATACGCAGTATTTT.

The chain recombines TRBV7-3 with TRBJ2-1; tentative D call: TRBD2 (5 bases). V lost 5 bases and J lost 9, with 8 bases in between. This CDR3 region has 11 residues. CDR1 SGHTA and CDR2 FQGTGA come from the germline V gene. The DNA for the CDR3 is TGTGCCAGCAGCGGGAGCGGTGAGCAGTTCTTC. Its translation: CASSGSGEQFF.

V usage is TRBV4-2 and J usage is TRBJ1-5, with D perhaps matching TRBD1 (6 bases). V lost 4 bases, J lost 0 bases, and 16 bases lay in between. The CDR3 consists of 17 residues. The V gene's germline CDR1 is LGHNA and CDR2 YNFKEQ. The CDR3: CASSREAQGHSNQPQHF. The CDR3, as DNA: TGTGCCAGCAGCCGAGAGGCCCAGGGACATAGCAATCAGCCCCAGCATTTT.

This chain joins TRBV6-5 and TRBJ1-1; 8 bases are shared with TRBD1. Germline CDR1 is MNHEY and CDR2 is SVGAGI. This CDR3 is built from 14 residues. V lost 2 bases and J lost 10; bases outside the gene matches: 9. In DNA form, the CDR3 reads TGTGCCAGCAGTTACGGACAGGGAACGGGGTCAGCTTTCTTT. Encoded protein: CASSYGQGTGSAFF.

A note on this clone: The junction departs from germline at one end; a sequencing error may be responsible. The V gene is TRBV7-9, the J gene TRBJ2-7; TRBD1 aligns across 11 bases. This CDR3 is 15 amino acids long. The germline gives CDR1 SEHNR, CDR2 FQNEAQ (reference sequence). CDR3 nucleotides: TGTGCCAGCAGGGGGGACAGGGGGGTTTCCTCCGAGCAGTACTTC. Translating gives CASRGDRGVSSEQYF.

With regard to this clone: Its ends do not fully match the called genes, so a read error is possible. The CDR3 sequence: CASSSLRDRAENSQYF. In DNA, the CDR3 is TGTGCCAGCAGCTCACTACGGGACAGGGCCGAAAACAGTCAGTACTTC. V gene TRBV11-2 combines with J gene TRBJ2-4; the match to TRBD1 covers 9 bases. This CDR3 comprises 16 residues. Germline values: CDR1 SGHAT, CDR2 FQNNGV.

This clone was found many times. Here the CDR3 reads CASSQVDGGYYEQYF. CDR3 sequence (DNA): TGCGCCAGCAGCCAAGTGGACGGGGGGTACTACGAGCAGTACTTC. The chain uses TRBV4-1 and TRBJ2-7, with 7 bases aligning to TRBD2. The junction had 6 bases not matched to a gene; V was cut back by 1 base and J by 3 bases. The CDR3 consists of 15 residues. In germline, CDR1 is MGHRA, CDR2 YSYEKL.

This chain joins TRBV5-6 and TRBJ2-7; D is ambiguous. V gave up 1 base and J gave up 6 bases, with 11 bases separating them. In germline, CDR1 is SGHDT, CDR2 YYEEEE. This CDR3 comprises 13 residues. This CDR3 reads CASSLNPTGEQYF. Written as DNA, the CDR3 is TGTGCCAGCAGCTTGAACCCTACCGGCGAGCAGTACTTC.

This rearrangement joins TRBV5-1 to TRBJ2-1; 9 positions match TRBD2. The CDR3 sequence is 18 residues long. The germline CDR1 and CDR2 sequences are SGHRS and YFSETQ. V dropped 3 bases and J dropped 4; count of bases not matched to a gene: 14. The CDR3 DNA sequence: TGCGCCAGCAGCTCCGCAACTAGCGGGCCTAACCCTTACAATGAGCAGTTCTTC. Protein product: CASSSATSGPNPYNEQFF.

The chain has TRBV6-5 and TRBJ2-2, with D perhaps TRBD2 (7 bases). This CDR3 contains 13 residues. The V gene lost 5 bases and the J gene lost 6 bases, with 10 bases spanning the gap. CDR1 MNHEY and CDR2 SVGAGI come from the germline V gene. The CDR3 DNA reads as TGTGCCAGCAGTGGGGGGGCGGCCGGGGAGCTGTTTTTT. This codes for CASSGGAAGELFF.